This TCR beta chain was recovered during a study of T cell responses to AZD1222 COVID-19 vaccine. Of note for this clone: Its matching antigen is unknown.

This table comes from immunoSEQ multiplex PCR, and its TCRdb copy is limited to in-frame clones, with some not included. Among 70,000 to 75,000 clones listed, about 85% were seen once. The V and J ends lost 6 bases and 7 bases respectively, with 13 bases between them. The CDR3 contains 14 residues. CDR1 is SNHLY, CDR2 FYNNEI, per germline. Recipients boosted at about 4 weeks or about 12 weeks are pooled. Study results and limitations: Spike-wide vaccine-associated CD4 TCRs dominated at 160-218 and 743-854. Unmutated variant regions are reportedly targeted by nearly half of spike-specific TCRs.

The chain has TRBV2 and TRBJ1-6; TRBD1 might be the D (5 bases). The source was peripheral blood, collected 28 days after the second AZD1222 dose. This TCR was sampled from an adult who received the AZD1222 COVID-19 vaccine. In nucleotides, the CDR3 is TGTGCCAGCAGACGCGACAGATTGAATTCACCCCTCCACTTT. It codes for CASRRDRLNSPLHF. Combining the CDR3 with reference TRBV2 and TRBJ1-6 gives the whole variable domain EPEVTQTPSHQVTQMGQEVILRCVPISNHLYFYWYRQILGQKVEFLVSFYNNEISEKSEIFDDQFSVERPDGSNFTLKIRSTKLEDSAMYFCASRRDRLNSPLHFGNGTRLTVT.